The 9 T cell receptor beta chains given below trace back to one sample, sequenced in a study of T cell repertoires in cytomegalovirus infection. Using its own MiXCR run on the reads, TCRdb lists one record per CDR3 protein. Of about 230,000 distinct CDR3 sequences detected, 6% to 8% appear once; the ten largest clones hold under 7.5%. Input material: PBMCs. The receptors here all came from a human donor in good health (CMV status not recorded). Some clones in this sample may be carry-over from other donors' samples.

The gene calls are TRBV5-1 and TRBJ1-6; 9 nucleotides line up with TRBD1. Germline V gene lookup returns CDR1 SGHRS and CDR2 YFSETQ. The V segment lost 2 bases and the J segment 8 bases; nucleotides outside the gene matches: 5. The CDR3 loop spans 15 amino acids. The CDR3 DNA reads TGCGCCAGCAGCTTAGGGGACAGGGCCCATTCACCCCTCCACTTT. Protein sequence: CASSLGDRAHSPLHF.

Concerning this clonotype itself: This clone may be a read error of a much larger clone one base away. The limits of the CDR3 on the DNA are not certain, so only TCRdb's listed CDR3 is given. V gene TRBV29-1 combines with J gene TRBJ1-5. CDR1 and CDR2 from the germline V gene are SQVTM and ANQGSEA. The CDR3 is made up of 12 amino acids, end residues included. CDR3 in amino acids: CSVGGGNQPQRF.

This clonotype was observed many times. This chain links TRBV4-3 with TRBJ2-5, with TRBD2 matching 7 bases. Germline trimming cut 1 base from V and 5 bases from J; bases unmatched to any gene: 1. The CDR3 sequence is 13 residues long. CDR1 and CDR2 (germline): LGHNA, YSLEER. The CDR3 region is CASSQAGRETQYF. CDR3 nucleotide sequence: TGCGCCAGCAGCCAAGCCGGGAGGGAGACCCAGTACTTC.

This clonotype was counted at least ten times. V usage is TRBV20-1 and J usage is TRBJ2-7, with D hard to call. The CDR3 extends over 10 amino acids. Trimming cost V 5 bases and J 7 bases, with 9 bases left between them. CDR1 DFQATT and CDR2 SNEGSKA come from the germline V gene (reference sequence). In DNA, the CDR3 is TGCAGTGCTGGGGTAGGGGAGCAGTACTTC. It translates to CSAGVGEQYF.

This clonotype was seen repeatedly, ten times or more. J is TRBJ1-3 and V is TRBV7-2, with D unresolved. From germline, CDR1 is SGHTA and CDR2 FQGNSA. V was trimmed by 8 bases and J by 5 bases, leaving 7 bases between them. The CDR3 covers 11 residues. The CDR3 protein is CASAIRNTIYF. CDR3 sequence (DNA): TGTGCCAGCGCAATCCGAAACACCATATATTTT.

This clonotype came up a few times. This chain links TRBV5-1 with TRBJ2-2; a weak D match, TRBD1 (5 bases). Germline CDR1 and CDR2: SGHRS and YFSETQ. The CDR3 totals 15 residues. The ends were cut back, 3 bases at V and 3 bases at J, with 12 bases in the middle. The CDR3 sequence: CASSSGDRYTGELFF. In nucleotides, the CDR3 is TGCGCCAGCAGCTCGGGTGACAGATACACCGGGGAGCTGTTTTTT.

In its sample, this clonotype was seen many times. CDR3 nucleotide sequence: TGTGCCAGCAGTCCAAATAGACAGGCGGCTACAGATACGCAGTATTTT. As protein: CASSPNRQAATDTQYF. V and J are TRBV27 and TRBJ2-3; possible D gene TRBD1, 6 bases. V was shortened by 5 bases and J by 3 bases, with 18 bases between the two germline ends. CDR1 is MNHEY and CDR2 is SMNVEV in the germline V gene (reference sequence). This CDR3 comprises 16 residues.

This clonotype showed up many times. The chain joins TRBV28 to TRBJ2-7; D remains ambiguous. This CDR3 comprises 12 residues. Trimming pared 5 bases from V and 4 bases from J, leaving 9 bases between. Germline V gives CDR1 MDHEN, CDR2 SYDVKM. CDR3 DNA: TGTGCCAGCAGTCCAGGCCCTTACGAGCAGTACTTC. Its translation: CASSPGPYEQYF. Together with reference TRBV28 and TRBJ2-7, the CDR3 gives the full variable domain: DVKVTQSSRYLVKRTGEKVFLECVQDMDHENMFWYRQDPGLGLRLIYFSYDVKMKEKGDIPEGYSVSREKKERFSLILESASTNQTSMYLCASSPGPYEQYFGPGTRLTVT.

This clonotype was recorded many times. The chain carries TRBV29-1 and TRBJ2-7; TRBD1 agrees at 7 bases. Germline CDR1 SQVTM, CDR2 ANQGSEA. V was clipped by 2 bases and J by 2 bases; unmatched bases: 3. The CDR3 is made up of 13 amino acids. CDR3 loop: CSVERDRTYEQYF. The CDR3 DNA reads TGCAGCGTTGAAAGGGACAGAACCTACGAGCAGTACTTC.